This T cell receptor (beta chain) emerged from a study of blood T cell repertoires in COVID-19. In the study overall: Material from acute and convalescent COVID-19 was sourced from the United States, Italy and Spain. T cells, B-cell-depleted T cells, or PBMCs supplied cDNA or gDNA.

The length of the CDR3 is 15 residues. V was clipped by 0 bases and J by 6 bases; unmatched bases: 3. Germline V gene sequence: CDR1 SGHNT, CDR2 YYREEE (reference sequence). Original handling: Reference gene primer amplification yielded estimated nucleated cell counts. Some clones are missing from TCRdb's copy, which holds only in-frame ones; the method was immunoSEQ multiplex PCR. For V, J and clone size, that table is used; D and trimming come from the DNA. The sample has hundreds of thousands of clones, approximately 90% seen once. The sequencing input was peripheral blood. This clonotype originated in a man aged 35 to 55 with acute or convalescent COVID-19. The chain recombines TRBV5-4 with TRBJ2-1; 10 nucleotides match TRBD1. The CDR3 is CASSLGQGAGNEQFF. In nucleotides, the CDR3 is TGTGCCAGCAGCTTGGGACAGGGGGCGGGCAATGAGCAGTTCTTC.